What follows are 7 T cell receptor beta chains derived from one specimen sequenced in a study of blood T cells in healthy people across ages. The authors ran a second PCR of about 7 to 11 cycles using a sample-barcoded 5' primer and a J-beta primer mix. TCRdb re-analysed the 5' RACE reads in MiXCR, keeping a single row per CDR3 protein. The repertoire holds around 800,000 distinct CDR3 sequences, 20% to 30% seen once, with 2.5% to 3.5% in the top ten. These data were also filed under a second study, of T cells of mothers and their children.

Sequencing was carried out using blood. The receptors here all came from a boy aged 5-17 years in good health.

J is TRBJ2-5 and V is TRBV29-1; D is perhaps TRBD1 (7 bases). The CDR3 is 11 amino acids. V lost 7 bases and J 11 bases, leaving 17 bases between the germline ends. Germline V gene data show CDR1 as SQVTM and CDR2 as ANQGSEA. The CDR3 region has the DNA TGCAGCGCAGGGGGGACTTGGGAGCAGTACTTC. This gives the protein CSAGGTWEQYF. The full variable domain, completed using reference TRBV29-1 and TRBJ2-5, is SAVISQKPSRDICQRGTSLTIQCQVDSQVTMMFWYRQQPGQSLTLIATANQGSEATYESGFVIDKFPISRPNLTFSTLTVSNMSPEDSSIYLCSAGGTWEQYFGPGTRLLVL.

This clonotype was seen only a few times. The rearrangement uses TRBV6-4 and TRBJ1-4; D call uncertain. V was pared by 3 bases and J by 10 bases, with 12 bases between. CDR1 MRHNA and CDR2 SNTAGT come from the germline V gene. This CDR3 spans 13 amino acids. CDR3 protein: CASSENGRGKLFF. Written as DNA, the CDR3 is TGTGCCAGCAGTGAGAACGGCCGCGGAAAACTGTTTTTT.

The V and J genes are TRBV3-1 and TRBJ2-1; the match to TRBD2 covers 15 bases. CDR3 size: 17 residues. Germline CDR1 and CDR2: LGHDT and YNNKEL (reference sequence). The junction had 2 bases not matched to a gene; V was cut back by 3 bases and J by 2 bases. CDR3 residues: CASSQWTSGGAYNEQFF. CDR3 in DNA: TGTGCCAGCAGCCAGTGGACTAGCGGGGGGGCCTACAATGAGCAGTTCTTC.

The chain employs TRBV12-3 or TRBV12-4 and TRBJ1-5; D is perhaps TRBD1 (6 bases). This CDR3 spans 12 amino acids. Trimming took off 7 bases at V and 5 bases at J, with 9 bases between the two ends. The CDR3 is CASTGGDQPQHF. The CDR3 DNA is TGTGCCAGCACCGGGGGCGATCAGCCCCAGCATTTT.

A remark on this clonotype: An end of the junction differs from the germline gene, which may be a read error. V and J are TRBV7-9 and TRBJ2-6; D may correspond to TRBD1 or TRBD2 (5 bases each). CDR1 is SEHNR and CDR2 is FQNEAQ in the germline V gene (reference sequence). CDR3 length: 15 amino acids. The chain's CDR3 is CASSFGGPGANVLAF. The CDR3 region has the DNA TGTGCCAGCAGCTTTGGAGGCCCTGGGGCCAACGTCCTGGCTTTC.

The chain combines TRBV27 with TRBJ1-1, with unresolved D. The germline V and J ends were trimmed by 5 bases and 11 bases, with 18 bases remaining between them. This CDR3 comprises 13 residues. Germline values: CDR1 MNHEY, CDR2 SMNVEV (reference sequence). The CDR3 bases are TGTGCCAGCAGTCCTTACCCCCCGGGGAGTGCTTTCTTT. Its translation is CASSPYPPGSAFF.

A note on this clonotype: One base away lies a much larger clone, so this may be a sequencing read error. The DNA for the CDR3 is TGTGCCAGCAGCGAGTGGGGAGATCAGCCCCGGCATTTT. This sequence encodes CASSEWGDQPRHF. The V gene is TRBV7-3, the J gene TRBJ1-5; D gene unclear. CDR1 SGHTA and CDR2 FQGTGA come from the germline V gene. This CDR3 has 13 residues.